Below, one TCR beta chain is given with its context. What it binds is unknown. The data are from a study of cytomegalovirus exposure and HLA in healthy donors. General study results and limits: Later analysis associated a missense DCLRE1C variant with TCR beta V- and J-gene trimming. Immune exposure data for these donors was limited to CMV serostatus. Rarity characterized most TCR sequences, yet some public TCRs appeared in many donors. Most TCR beta V segments were productive about 87% or about 30% of the time in an earlier analysis.

Germline V gene data show CDR1 as SGHTA and CDR2 as FQGNSA. With V trimmed by 3 bases and J by 8 bases, 12 bases remained unmatched. The CDR3 is 15 residues long. PCR used 60 Vbeta primers and 13 Jbeta primers. Method: immunoSEQ multiplex PCR; TCRdb's copy keeps in-frame clones and lacks some. Counted here are approximately 90,000 clones, roughly three quarters occurring once; the ten biggest clones make up less than 4.5%. This TCR was recovered from a man aged 30 to 39 in good health and CMV-seronegative. The sequencing input was PBMCs. The rearrangement links TRBV7-2 to TRBJ1-2; 7 nucleotides line up with TRBD1. The CDR3 is CASSFRQGRLGGYTF. CDR3 nucleotides: TGTGCCAGCAGCTTCCGACAGGGCCGTCTGGGGGGCTACACCTTC.